A selection of T cell receptor beta chains follows, all from one sample in a study of human thymus T cells. TCRdb's copy holds only in-frame clones and misses some; the assay was immunoSEQ multiplex PCR. Of some 130,000 clones listed, approximately 96% were seen once; the top ten hold roughly 0.024%. Sequencing was done on a sample of thymus tissue. Receptor source: a boy younger than two with a congenital heart defect but otherwise immunologically healthy. CDR3s include the opening cysteine and the closing phenylalanine or tryptophan. The order of the fields is CDR3 protein, clone size, V gene, J gene. Size values are once, few and many counts, or a class for expanded clones, and some rows have none.

CASSQDWPSGGRTSYEQYF,NA,TRBV4-3,TRBJ2-7
CASSQGVEGGGDTQYF,few,TRBV4-1,TRBJ2-3
CASRIGTATEAFF,once,TRBV19,TRBJ1-1
CASSLTRSTDTQYF,NA,TRBV7-2,TRBJ2-3
CASSQAGKLYF,NA,TRBV4-3,TRBJ2-7
CASSPGPSRQARAYEQYF,NA,TRBV18,TRBJ2-7
CAWSVHSGANVLTF,once,TRBV30,TRBJ2-6
CASSLVTSRGKFYGYTF,NA,TRBV11-2,TRBJ1-2
CASSLIREKLFF,NA,TRBV5-6,TRBJ1-4
CASSGTWGNEQYF,NA,TRBV28,TRBJ2-7
CASSWITGTGSSPLHF,NA,TRBV5-5,TRBJ1-6
CASSEGCGAYEQYF,once,TRBV7-2,TRBJ2-7
CASSRKAGGPVDEQYF,once,TRBV5-1,TRBJ2-7
CASSSDRANYGYTF,NA,TRBV6-5,TRBJ1-2
CASSPDTTNSPLHF,NA,TRBV18,TRBJ1-6
CASSPKDGGRGGGEQFF,NA,TRBV27,TRBJ2-1
CASSLNGQGAYEQYF,NA,TRBV27,TRBJ2-7
CASSQLEWGGGLPTDTQYF,NA,TRBV4-3,TRBJ2-3
CASSEGREIYNEQFF,NA,TRBV7-2,TRBJ2-1
CASSPQGGELFF,NA,TRBV7-2,TRBJ2-2
CASSPRLAGGARETQYF,NA,TRBV5-6,TRBJ2-5
CASSHRQIGHGYTF,NA,TRBV4-3,TRBJ1-2
CASSPGQTRPGNTIYF,NA,TRBV5-1,TRBJ1-3
CASSLAGTGGADTQYF,NA,TRBV5-1,TRBJ2-3
CASTGLGRFGGELFF,NA,TRBV5-6,TRBJ2-2
CASSLGPQGGTYNEQFF,once,TRBV7-9,TRBJ2-1
CATSRDGHSQSGANVLTF,NA,TRBV15,TRBJ2-6
CATYNPGPSQPQHF,NA,TRBV6-1,TRBJ1-5
CASSFRSEKPYTF,NA,TRBV11-2,TRBJ1-2
CASSLLLCYTF,NA,TRBV7-3,TRBJ1-2